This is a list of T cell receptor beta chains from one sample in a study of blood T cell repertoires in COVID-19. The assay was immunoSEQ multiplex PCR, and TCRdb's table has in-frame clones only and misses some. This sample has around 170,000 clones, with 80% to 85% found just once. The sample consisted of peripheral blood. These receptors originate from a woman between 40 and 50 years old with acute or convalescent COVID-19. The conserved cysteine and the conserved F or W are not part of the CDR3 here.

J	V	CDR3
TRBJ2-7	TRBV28	ASSSPSERAEQY
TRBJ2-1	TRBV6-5	ASSYSRGLEQF
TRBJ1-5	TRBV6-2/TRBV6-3	ASSYSRGRGDQPQH
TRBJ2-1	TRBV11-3	ASSLSSGKQF
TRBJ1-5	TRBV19	ASSTPGLSNQPQH
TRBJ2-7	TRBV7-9	ASSLDWGLAGGRYEQY
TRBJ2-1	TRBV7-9	ASSALTGSSSEQF
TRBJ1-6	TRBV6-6	ASSYGTPDSPLH
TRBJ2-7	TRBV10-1	ASSETAAYEQY
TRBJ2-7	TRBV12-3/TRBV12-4	ASSSGHYEQY
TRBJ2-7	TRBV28	ASSSPWAGSPPSSYEQY
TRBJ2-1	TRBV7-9	ASSFRGNNEQF
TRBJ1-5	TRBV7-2	ASSPTGLYQPQH
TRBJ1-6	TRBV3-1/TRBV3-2	ASSQVEGSRNSPLH
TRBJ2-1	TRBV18	ASSPVGVGEQF
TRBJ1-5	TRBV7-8	ASSPSPGLSNQPQH
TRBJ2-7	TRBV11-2	ASSSRLSGQISYEQY
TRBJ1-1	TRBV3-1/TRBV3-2	ASSQSGMRVVKTEAF
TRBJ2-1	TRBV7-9	ASSLAGDLGYEQF
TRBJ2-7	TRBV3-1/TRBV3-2	ASSQAGGYEQY
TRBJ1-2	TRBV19	ASSRQGTGGYT
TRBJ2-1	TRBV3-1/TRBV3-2	ASSKGSGSYNEQF
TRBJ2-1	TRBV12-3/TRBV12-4	ASRGGGYNEQF
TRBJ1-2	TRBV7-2	ASSSFFSPYGYT
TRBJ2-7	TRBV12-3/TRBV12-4	ASAEGLGEQY
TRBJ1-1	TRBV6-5	ASRVIVTEGAF
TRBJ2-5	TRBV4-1	ASSQGPGQGTQETQY
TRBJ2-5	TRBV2	ASWGEEVQETQY
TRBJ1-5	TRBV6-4	ASSDSGEGPQH
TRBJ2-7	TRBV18	ASSPPTMAGYEQY
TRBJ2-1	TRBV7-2	ASSLAIVYNEQF
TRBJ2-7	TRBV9	ASSDDRDSSYEQY
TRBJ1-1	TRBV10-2	ASSASAEAF
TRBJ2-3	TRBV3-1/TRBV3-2	ASRGTGTGSTDTQY
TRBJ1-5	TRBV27	ARENRGQNQPQH
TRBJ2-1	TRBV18	ASSPLIGGDRNNEQF
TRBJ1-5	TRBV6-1	ASSLLAGQPQH
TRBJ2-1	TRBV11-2	ASSPSGSGYNEQF
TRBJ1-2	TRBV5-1	ASSLGQTTDGYT
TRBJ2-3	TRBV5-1	ASSLGTARTDTQY
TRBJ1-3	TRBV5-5	ASSRQGDPSGNTIY